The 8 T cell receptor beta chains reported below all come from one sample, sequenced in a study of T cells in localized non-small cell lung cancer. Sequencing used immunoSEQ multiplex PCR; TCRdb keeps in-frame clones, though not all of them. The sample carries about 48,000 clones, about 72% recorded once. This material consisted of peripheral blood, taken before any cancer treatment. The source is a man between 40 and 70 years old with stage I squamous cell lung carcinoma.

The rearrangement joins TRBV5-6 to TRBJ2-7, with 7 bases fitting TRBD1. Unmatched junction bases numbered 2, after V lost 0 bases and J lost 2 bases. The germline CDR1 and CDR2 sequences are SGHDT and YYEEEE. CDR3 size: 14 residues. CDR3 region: CASSLVGGTYEQYF. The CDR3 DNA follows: TGTGCCAGCAGCTTGGTAGGGGGCACCTACGAGCAGTACTTC.

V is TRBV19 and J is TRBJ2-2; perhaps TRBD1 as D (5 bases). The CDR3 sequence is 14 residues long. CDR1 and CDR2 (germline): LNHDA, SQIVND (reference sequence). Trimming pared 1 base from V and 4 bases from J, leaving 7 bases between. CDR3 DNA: TGTGCCAGTAGTATAGTCAGGGCCACCGGGGAGCTGTTTTTT. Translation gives CASSIVRATGELFF.

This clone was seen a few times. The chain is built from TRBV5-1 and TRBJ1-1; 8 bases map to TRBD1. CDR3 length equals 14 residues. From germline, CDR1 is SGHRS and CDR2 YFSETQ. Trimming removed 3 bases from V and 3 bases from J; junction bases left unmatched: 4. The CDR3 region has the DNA TGCGCCAGCAGCTACAGGGGGGGAGACACTGAAGCTTTCTTT. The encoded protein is CASSYRGGDTEAFF.

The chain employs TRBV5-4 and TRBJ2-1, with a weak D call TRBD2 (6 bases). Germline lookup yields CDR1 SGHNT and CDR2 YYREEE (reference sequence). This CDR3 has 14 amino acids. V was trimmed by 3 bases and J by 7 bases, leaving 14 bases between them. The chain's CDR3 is CASSSPGTDNEQFF. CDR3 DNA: TGTGCCAGCAGCTCTCCCGGGACTGATAATGAGCAGTTCTTC.

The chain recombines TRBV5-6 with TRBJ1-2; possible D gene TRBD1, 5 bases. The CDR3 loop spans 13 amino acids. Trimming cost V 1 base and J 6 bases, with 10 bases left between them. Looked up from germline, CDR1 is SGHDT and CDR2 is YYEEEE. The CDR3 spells CASSLRGGDGYTF. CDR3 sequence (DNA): TGTGCCAGCAGCTTGAGGGGTGGGGATGGCTACACCTTC.

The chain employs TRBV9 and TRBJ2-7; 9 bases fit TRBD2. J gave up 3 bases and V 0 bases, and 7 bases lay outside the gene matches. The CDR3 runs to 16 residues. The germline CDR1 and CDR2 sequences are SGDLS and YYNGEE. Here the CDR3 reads CASSVAGTSGFYEQYF. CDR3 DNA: TGTGCCAGCAGCGTAGCTGGAACTAGCGGGTTCTACGAGCAGTACTTC.

The CDR3 loop is CASSFTHTTGREQYF. CDR3 DNA: TGTGCCAGCAGTTTCACTCATACGACAGGGCGCGAGCAGTACTTC. J is TRBJ2-7 and V is TRBV27; TRBD1 agrees at 7 bases. The V segment lost 3 bases and the J segment 6 bases; nucleotides outside the gene matches: 11. The germline CDR1 and CDR2 sequences are MNHEY and SMNVEV (reference sequence). The CDR3 totals 15 residues.

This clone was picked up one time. This CDR3 reads CASSYSVGITDTQYF. The CDR3 nucleotides read TGTGCCAGCAGTTACTCGGTAGGAATCACAGATACGCAGTATTTT. The rearrangement uses TRBV6-6 and TRBJ2-3; no definite D call. CDR3 size: 15 residues. Looked up from germline, CDR1 is MNHNY and CDR2 is SVGAGI (reference sequence). The V gene lost 0 bases and the J gene lost 2 bases, with 9 bases spanning the gap.